Listed here is a single TCR beta chain. The table came from immunoSEQ multiplex PCR; TCRdb's copy has only in-frame clones and leaves some out. The sample lists some 49,000 clones; 85% to 90% were seen once. The data are from a study of T cell changes during pregnancy in multiple sclerosis. The TCR originated in a female donor in good health, enrolled as a control in a pregnancy study. The sequenced sample was peripheral blood, obtained after pregnancy.

CDR3 nucleotide sequence: TGCGCCAGCAGTGAAGGTCCGGGATGGGGCTACACCTTC. The encoded protein is CASSEGPGWGYTF. The V and J genes are TRBV10-2 and TRBJ1-2; D gene unclear. Germline V gives CDR1 WSHSY, CDR2 SAAADI. The ends were cut back, 3 bases at V and 8 bases at J, with 13 bases in the middle. This CDR3 has 13 amino acids.